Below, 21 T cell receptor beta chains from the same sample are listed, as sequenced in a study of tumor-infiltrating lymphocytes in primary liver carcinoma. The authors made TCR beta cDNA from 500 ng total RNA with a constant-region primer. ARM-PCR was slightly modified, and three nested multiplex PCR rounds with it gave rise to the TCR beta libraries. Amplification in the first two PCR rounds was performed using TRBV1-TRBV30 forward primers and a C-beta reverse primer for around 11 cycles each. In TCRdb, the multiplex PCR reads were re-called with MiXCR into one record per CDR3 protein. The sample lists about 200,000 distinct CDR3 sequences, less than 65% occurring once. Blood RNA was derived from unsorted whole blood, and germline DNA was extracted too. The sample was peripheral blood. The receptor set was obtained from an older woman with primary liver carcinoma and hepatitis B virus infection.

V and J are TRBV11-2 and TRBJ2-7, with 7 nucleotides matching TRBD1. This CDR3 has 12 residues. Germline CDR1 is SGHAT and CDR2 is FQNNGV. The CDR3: CTNSRQGYEQYF. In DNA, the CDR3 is TGTACCAACAGCCGACAGGGATACGAGCAGTACTTC.

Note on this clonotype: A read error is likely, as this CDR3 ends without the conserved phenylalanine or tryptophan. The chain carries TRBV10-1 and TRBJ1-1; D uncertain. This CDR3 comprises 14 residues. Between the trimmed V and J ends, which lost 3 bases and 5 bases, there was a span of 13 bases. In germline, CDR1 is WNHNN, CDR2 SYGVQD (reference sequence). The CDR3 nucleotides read TGCGCCAGCAGTGATGAGGGCCGGGGAACTGAAGCTTTCCTT. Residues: CASSDEGRGTEAFL.

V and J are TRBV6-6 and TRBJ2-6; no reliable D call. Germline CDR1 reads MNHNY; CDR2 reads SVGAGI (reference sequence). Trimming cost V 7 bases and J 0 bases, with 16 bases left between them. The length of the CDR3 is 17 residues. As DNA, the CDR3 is TGTGCCAGCACCGACGGCACATTACACTCTGGGGCCAACGTCCTGACTTTC. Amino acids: CASTDGTLHSGANVLTF.

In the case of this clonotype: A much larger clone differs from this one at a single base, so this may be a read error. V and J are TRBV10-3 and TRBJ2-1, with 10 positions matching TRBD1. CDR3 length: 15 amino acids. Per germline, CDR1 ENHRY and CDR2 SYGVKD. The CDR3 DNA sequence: TGTGCCATCACTGGGGACAGGGGTACCTACAATGGGCAGTTCTTC. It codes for CAITGDRGTYNGQFF.

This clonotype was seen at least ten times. The CDR3: CASSFRGTDTQYF. Here the CDR3 DNA reads TGTGCCAGCAGTTTCAGGGGCACAGATACGCAGTATTTT. The chain has TRBV12-3 or TRBV12-4 and TRBJ2-3; a possible D gene is TRBD1 (5 bases). The length of the CDR3 is 13 residues. Between the trimmed V and J ends, which lost 3 bases and 1 base, there was a span of 5 bases.

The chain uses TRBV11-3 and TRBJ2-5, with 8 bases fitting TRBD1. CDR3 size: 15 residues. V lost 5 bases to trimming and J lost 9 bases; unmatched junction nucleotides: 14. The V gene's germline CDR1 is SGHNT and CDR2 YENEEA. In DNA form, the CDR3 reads TGTGCCAGCAGCCATCTACAGGGGGTTTGGGAGGCCCAGTACTTC. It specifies CASSHLQGVWEAQYF.

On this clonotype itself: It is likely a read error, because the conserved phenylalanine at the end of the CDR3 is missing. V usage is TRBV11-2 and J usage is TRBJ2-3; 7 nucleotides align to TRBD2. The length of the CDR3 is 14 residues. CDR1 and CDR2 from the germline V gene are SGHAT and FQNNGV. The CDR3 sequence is CTSSQGLGTDTQYS. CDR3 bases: TGTACCAGCAGCCAAGGACTAGGCACAGATACGCAGTATTCT.

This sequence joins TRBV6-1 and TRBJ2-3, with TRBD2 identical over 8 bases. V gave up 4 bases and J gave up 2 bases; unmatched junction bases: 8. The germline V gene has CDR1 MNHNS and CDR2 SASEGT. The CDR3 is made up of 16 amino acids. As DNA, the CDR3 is TGTGCCAGCAGTGGAGGCGGGAGGATCCTCACAGATACGCAGTATTTT. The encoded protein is CASSGGGRILTDTQYF.

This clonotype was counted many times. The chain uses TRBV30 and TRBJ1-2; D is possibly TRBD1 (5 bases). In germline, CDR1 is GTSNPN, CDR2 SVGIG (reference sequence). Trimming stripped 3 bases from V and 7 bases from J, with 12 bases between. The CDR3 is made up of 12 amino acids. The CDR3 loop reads CAWRAGTVGYTF. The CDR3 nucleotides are TGTGCCTGGAGAGCAGGGACGGTTGGCTACACCTTC.

This CDR3 is CASSSANTYPYEQYF. The CDR3 DNA reads as TGTGCCAGCAGCTCGGCAAACACCTATCCCTACGAGCAGTACTTC. V usage is TRBV11-2 and J usage is TRBJ2-7; D remains ambiguous. Trimming took off 4 bases at V and 2 bases at J, with 15 bases between the two ends. The CDR3 totals 15 residues. Looked up from germline, CDR1 is SGHAT and CDR2 is FQNNGV.

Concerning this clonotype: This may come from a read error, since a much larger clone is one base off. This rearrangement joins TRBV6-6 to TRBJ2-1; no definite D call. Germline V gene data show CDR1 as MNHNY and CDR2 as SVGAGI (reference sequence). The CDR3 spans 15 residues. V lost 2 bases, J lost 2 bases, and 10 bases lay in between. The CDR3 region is CASSYKGKPYNEQFF. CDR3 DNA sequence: TGTGCCAGCAGTTACAAAGGGAAACCCTACAATGAGCAGTTCTTC.

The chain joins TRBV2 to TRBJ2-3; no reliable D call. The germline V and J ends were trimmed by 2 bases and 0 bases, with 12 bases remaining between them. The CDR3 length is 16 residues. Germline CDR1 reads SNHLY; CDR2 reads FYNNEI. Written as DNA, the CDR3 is TGTGCCAGCAGTGAATTGGCGATCCCAAGCACAGATACGCAGTATTTT. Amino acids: CASSELAIPSTDTQYF.

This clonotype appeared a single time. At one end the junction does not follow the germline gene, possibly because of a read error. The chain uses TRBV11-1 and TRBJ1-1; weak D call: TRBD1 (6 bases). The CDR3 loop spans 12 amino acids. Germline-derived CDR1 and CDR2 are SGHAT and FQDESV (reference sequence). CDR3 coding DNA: TGTCCCAGCAACTCGGGGACACTTGAAGCTTTCTTT. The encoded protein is CPSNSGTLEAFF.

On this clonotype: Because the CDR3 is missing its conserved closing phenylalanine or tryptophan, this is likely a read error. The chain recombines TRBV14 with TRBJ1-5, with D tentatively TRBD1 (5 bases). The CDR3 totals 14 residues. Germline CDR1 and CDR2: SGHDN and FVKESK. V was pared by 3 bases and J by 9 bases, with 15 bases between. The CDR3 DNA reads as TGTGCCAGCAGCCAGGCGGGGACGGGTCTGCCCCAGCATCTT. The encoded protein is CASSQAGTGLPQHL.

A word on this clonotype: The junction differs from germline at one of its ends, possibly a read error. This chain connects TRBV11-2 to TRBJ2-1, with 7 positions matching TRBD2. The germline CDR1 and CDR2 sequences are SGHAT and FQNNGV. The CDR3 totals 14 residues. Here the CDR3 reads CTSSKTSDYNVQFF. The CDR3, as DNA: TGTACCAGCAGCAAAACTAGCGACTACAATGTGCAGTTCTTC.

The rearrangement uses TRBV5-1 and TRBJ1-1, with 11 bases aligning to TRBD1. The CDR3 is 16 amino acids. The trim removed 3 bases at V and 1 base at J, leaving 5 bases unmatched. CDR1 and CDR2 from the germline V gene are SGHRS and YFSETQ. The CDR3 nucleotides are TGCGCCAGCAGCTGGGGACAGGGGGTGAAGAACACTGAAGCTTTCTTT. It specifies CASSWGQGVKNTEAFF.

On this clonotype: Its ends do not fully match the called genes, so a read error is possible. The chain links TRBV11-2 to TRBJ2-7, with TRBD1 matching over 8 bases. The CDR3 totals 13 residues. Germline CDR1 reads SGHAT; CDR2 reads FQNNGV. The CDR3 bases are TGTGCCAGCAACTATTGGGACAGGTACGAGCAGTGCTTC. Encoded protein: CASNYWDRYEQCF.

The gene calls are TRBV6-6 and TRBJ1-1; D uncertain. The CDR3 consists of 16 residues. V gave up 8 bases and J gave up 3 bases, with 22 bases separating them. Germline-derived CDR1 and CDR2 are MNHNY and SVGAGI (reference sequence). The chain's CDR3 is CASCTSPVTGYTEAFF. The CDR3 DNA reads TGTGCCAGCTGCACCTCCCCAGTAACCGGGTACACTGAAGCTTTCTTT.

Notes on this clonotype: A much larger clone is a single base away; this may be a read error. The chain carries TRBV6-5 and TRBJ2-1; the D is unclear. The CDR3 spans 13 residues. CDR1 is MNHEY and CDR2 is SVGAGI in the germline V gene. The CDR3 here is CAGSFTTYNEQFF. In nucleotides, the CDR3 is TGTGCCGGCAGTTTTACCACCTACAATGAGCAGTTCTTC.

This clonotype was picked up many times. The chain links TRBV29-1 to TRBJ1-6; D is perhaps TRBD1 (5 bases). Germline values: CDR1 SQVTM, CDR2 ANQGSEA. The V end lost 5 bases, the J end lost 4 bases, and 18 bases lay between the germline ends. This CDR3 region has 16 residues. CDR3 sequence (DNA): TGCAGCGTTAAATTCAGGGACCGCCGTTATAATTCACCCCTCCACTTT. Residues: CSVKFRDRRYNSPLHF.

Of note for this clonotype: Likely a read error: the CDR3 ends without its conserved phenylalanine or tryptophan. The CDR3 coding sequence is TGTGCCAGCAGCCCTCCGGGGGTAGGGGTGCAAGAGACCCAGTACTCC. Its translation is CASSPPGVGVQETQYS. V is TRBV4-2 and J is TRBJ2-5, with D perhaps TRBD2 (6 bases). Germline CDR1 and CDR2: LGHNA and YNFKEQ. This CDR3 region has 16 residues. Between the trimmed V and J ends, which lost 4 bases and 2 bases, there was a span of 17 bases.